What follows are 10 T cell receptor beta chains derived from one specimen sequenced in a study of OX40 agonist ivuxolimab in advanced cancers. TCRdb's table, derived via immunoSEQ multiplex PCR, lists solely in-frame clones and lacks some. The table lists more than 75,000 clones, roughly 80% of them singletons. Material: CD4+ or CD8+ T cells sorted from blood, obtained in a trial of the OX40 agonist ivuxolimab. Receptors were obtained from an adult with an advanced solid tumor such as melanoma, head and neck, liver or kidney cancer.

The gene calls are TRBV2 and TRBJ2-7; D possibly matches TRBD1 or TRBD2 (6 bases each). The germline CDR1 and CDR2 sequences are SNHLY and FYNNEI. This CDR3 region has 12 residues. Trimming took off 10 bases at V and 4 bases at J, with 14 bases between the two ends. The CDR3 region has the DNA TGTGCCATCATAGGGGGGATTTACGAGCAGTACGTC. Residues: CAIIGGIYEQYV.

The chain recombines TRBV18 with TRBJ2-7; 8 bases agree with TRBD2. Germline CDR1 and CDR2: KGHSH and LQKENI. This CDR3 has 15 amino acids. V lost 1 base and J lost 0; bases outside the gene matches: 2. The CDR3 reads CASSPQSGSSYEQYF. The DNA for the CDR3 is TGTGCCAGCTCACCACAGAGCGGGAGCTCCTACGAGCAGTACTTC.

There are a few counts of this clone. This chain uses TRBV15 with TRBJ2-3; 11 bases agree with TRBD1. Germline lookup yields CDR1 LNHNV and CDR2 YYDKDF (reference sequence). This CDR3 region has 17 residues. The junction had 9 bases not matched to a gene; V was cut back by 3 bases and J by 4 bases. The CDR3 region has the DNA TGTGCCACCAGCAGGTCTCCCCCGGGACAGGGGGCAGATACGCAGTATTTT. It specifies CATSRSPPGQGADTQYF.

The rearrangement joins TRBV29-1 to TRBJ2-5, with 12 bases fitting TRBD2. The CDR3 has 16 residues. Germline CDR1 SQVTM, CDR2 ANQGSEA. V was clipped by 5 bases and J by 4 bases; unmatched bases: 11. CDR3 in amino acids: CSVQRGLAGIGETQYF. The CDR3 nucleotides are TGCAGCGTTCAGAGGGGACTAGCGGGCATAGGAGAGACCCAGTACTTC.

The chain joins TRBV27 to TRBJ2-7, with D possibly being TRBD2 (7 bases). CDR3 length: 17 residues. Trimming removed 4 bases at V and 0 bases at J, with 19 bases between. Germline lookup yields CDR1 MNHEY and CDR2 SMNVEV (reference sequence). The CDR3 loop reads CASSSPRGGRSSYEQYF. CDR3 DNA sequence: TGTGCCAGCAGTTCCCCTAGGGGGGGGCGTAGCTCCTACGAGCAGTACTTC.

This chain joins TRBV11-2 and TRBJ2-2; 12 bases are a match to TRBD2. J lost 0 bases, V lost 5 bases, and 10 bases had no gene match. This CDR3 spans 19 amino acids. Germline CDR1 is SGHAT and CDR2 is FQNNGV. DNA of the CDR3: TGTGCCAGCAGCCCCCGCATTACTAGCGGGGGGACGAACACCGGGGAGCTGTTTTTT. It codes for CASSPRITSGGTNTGELFF.

This chain links TRBV7-9 with TRBJ1-1; D gene unclear. Germline CDR1 and CDR2: SEHNR and FQNEAQ (reference sequence). CDR3 length: 16 amino acids. The V and J ends lost 0 bases and 4 bases respectively, with 15 bases between them. The CDR3, as DNA: TGTGCCAGCAGCTTAGCTATGGGCCCTGGTGGCACTGAAGCTTTCTTT. Translation: CASSLAMGPGGTEAFF.

This rearrangement joins TRBV5-8 to TRBJ2-5; no clear D. Germline V gene data show CDR1 as SGHTS and CDR2 as YDEGEE. The CDR3 length is 13 residues. Trimming took off 5 bases at V and 9 bases at J, with 17 bases between the two ends. CDR3 in DNA: TGTGCCAGCAGGGTGGCCGACGTTAGAGCCCAGTACTTC. Translation: CASRVADVRAQYF.

This clone has only a few counts. The CDR3 loop is CSATKGSEAFF. The DNA for the CDR3 is TGCAGCGCCACCAAAGGATCTGAAGCTTTCTTT. The chain links TRBV29-1 to TRBJ1-1; no clear D gene. The CDR3 consists of 11 residues. The ends were cut back, 7 bases at V and 6 bases at J, with 12 bases in the middle. Germline values: CDR1 SQVTM, CDR2 ANQGSEA.

V gene TRBV6-5 combines with J gene TRBJ1-2; D remains ambiguous. The CDR3 has 13 amino acids. Germline V gene lookup returns CDR1 MNHEY and CDR2 SVGAGI. Deletions cut 6 bases from V and 4 bases from J, with 12 bases between. CDR3 DNA sequence: TGTGCCAGCAGCCCAACTGAATCCTATGGCTACACCTTC. Protein product: CASSPTESYGYTF.